This TCR beta chain originates from a study of monozygotic twins with cystic fibrosis. The overall study: With around 14 PCR cycles, barcoded libraries came from around 3 micrograms of fragmented DNA.

Overall study findings and caveats: In 13 of 16 pairs, V gene usage was closest to the co-twin's. The repertoire was suggested to be naive-dominated, clonality median around 0.0095. No link emerged between shared CDR3 counts and age, concordance or severity.

A note on this clone: The target antigen is unknown.

Looked up from germline, CDR1 is MNHEY and CDR2 is SVGAGI. This CDR3 is 12 amino acids long. V trimming: 6 bases; J trimming: 8 bases; junction bases outside the gene matches: 6. Produced via immunoSEQ multiplex PCR; TCRdb's table is partial and in-frame only. The table lists 20,000 or so clones, around nine tenths of them singletons, with 1% to 1.5% in the top ten. The material sequenced was blood. The genes are TRBV6-5 and TRBJ1-2; 7 positions agree with TRBD1. This clonotype was sampled from a young woman with cystic fibrosis. This CDR3 is CASSQQGIGYTF. The CDR3 nucleotides read TGTGCCAGCAGCCAACAGGGGATAGGCTACACCTTC.